Here is one TCR beta chain with its context. Some clones are missing from TCRdb's copy, which holds only in-frame ones; the method was immunoSEQ multiplex PCR. The sample lists millions of clones; about 95% were seen once. The data are from a study of shared clonotypes between healthy human individuals. Study-wide background: Three plates were used per donor for CD4 naive, three for CD4 memory, two for CD8 naive and one for CD8 memory.

Recent acute infections and vaccinations were absent in the healthy HIV-negative adult donors. In germline, CDR1 is SGHDN, CDR2 FVKESK. V was cut by 4 bases and J by 5 bases, with 24 bases left in between. The CDR3 runs to 17 residues. The chain joins TRBV14 to TRBJ2-7; a possible D gene is TRBD1 (6 bases). The material sequenced was naive CD4+ T cells sorted from blood. This sample's subset: CD45RA+ positively selected. The clonotype comes from a man aged 18 to 29 in good health. The CDR3 protein is CASSPRDTLRAPNEQYF. CDR3 in DNA: TGTGCCAGCAGCCCCCGGGACACTCTACGGGCCCCTAACGAGCAGTACTTC. The full variable domain, completed using reference TRBV14 and TRBJ2-7, is EAGVTQFPSHSVIEKGQTVTLRCDPISGHDNLYWYRRVMGKEIKFLLHFVKESKQDESGMPNNRFLAERTGGTYSTLKVQPAELEDSGVYFCASSPRDTLRAPNEQYFGPGTRLTVT.